The 9 T cell receptor beta chains given below trace back to one sample, sequenced in a study. Each CDR3 protein is one row after TCRdb ran MiXCR on the 5' RACE reads. The sample has roughly 40,000 distinct CDR3 sequences, 15% to 20% seen once. Material: naive CD4+ T cells sorted from a lymph node. The subset: naive CD4+ T cells, CD4+CD45RA+CD25-. These receptor sequences come from a female donor with breast cancer.

This clonotype was picked up a small number of times. The V and J genes are TRBV2 and TRBJ1-5; TRBD1 aligns across 10 bases. The V segment lost 3 bases and the J segment 6 bases; nucleotides outside the gene matches: 2. Looked up from germline, CDR1 is SNHLY and CDR2 is FYNNEI. CDR3 length: 14 amino acids. The CDR3 region is CASSEGQGSQPQHF. The CDR3 DNA reads as TGTGCCAGCAGTGAGGGACAGGGGAGTCAGCCCCAGCATTTT.

For this clonotype: At one end the junction does not follow the germline gene, possibly because of a read error. The genes are TRBV28 and TRBJ1-5; the D gene is possibly TRBD1 (5 bases). CDR1 is MDHEN and CDR2 is SYDVKM in the germline V gene. CDR3 length equals 14 residues. CDR3 residues: CASREDTGNRPQHF. In DNA, the CDR3 is TGTGCCAGCAGAGAGGACACGGGGAATCGGCCCCAGCATTTT.

This clonotype was seen repeatedly, ten times or more. V and J are TRBV6-5 and TRBJ1-4; D remains unclear. The CDR3 has 11 residues. V was pared by 2 bases and J by 17 bases, with 12 bases between. Per the germline V gene, CDR1 is MNHEY and CDR2 is SVGAGI. DNA for the CDR3: TGTGCCAGCAGTTACACCGGGATCCGTTTTTTT. Residues: CASSYTGIRFF.

This sequence joins TRBV5-1 and TRBJ2-6, with D perhaps matching TRBD1 (6 bases). V lost 2 bases and J lost 1, with 7 bases in between. Germline values: CDR1 SGHRS, CDR2 YFSETQ. The CDR3 is 15 amino acids. CDR3 nucleotide sequence: TGCGCCAGCAGCTTCGGGACATCTGGGGCCAACGTCCTGACTTTC. Protein: CASSFGTSGANVLTF.

This clonotype was picked up many times. The chain links TRBV5-1 to TRBJ2-1; D possibly corresponds to TRBD1 (5 bases). Germline lookup yields CDR1 SGHRS and CDR2 YFSETQ. V shed 3 bases and J shed 9 bases, with 25 bases lying between them. This CDR3 comprises 17 residues. CDR3 protein: CASSSTPSDRSYGEQFF. CDR3 nucleotides: TGCGCCAGCAGCTCGACTCCCTCAGACAGAAGTTACGGTGAGCAGTTCTTC.

This clonotype was seen many times. The chain combines TRBV4-3 with TRBJ1-1; D perhaps matches TRBD1 (6 bases). The CDR3 totals 17 residues. From germline, CDR1 is LGHNA and CDR2 YSLEER. V lost 1 base and J lost 2, with 17 bases in between. CDR3 sequence reads: CASSQAPAGQANTEAFF. The CDR3 nucleotides read TGCGCCAGCAGCCAAGCACCGGCGGGACAAGCAAACACTGAAGCTTTCTTT.

There are many counts of this clonotype. The rearrangement uses TRBV5-6 and TRBJ2-5; D is tentatively TRBD1 or TRBD2 (5 bases each). V gave up 4 bases and J gave up 0 bases, with 16 bases separating them. This CDR3 has 16 residues. Looked up from germline, CDR1 is SGHDT and CDR2 is YYEEEE. The CDR3 region is CASSGTTGGHQETQYF. In nucleotides, the CDR3 is TGTGCCAGCAGCGGTACAACTGGGGGACACCAAGAGACCCAGTACTTC.

At least ten counts were recorded for this clonotype. The genes are TRBV20-1 and TRBJ2-7, with 11 bases identical to TRBD2. V shed 1 base and J 3 bases; nucleotides not matched to a gene: 2. Germline CDR1 reads DFQATT; CDR2 reads SNEGSKA (reference sequence). This CDR3 is 14 amino acids long. CDR3 bases: TGCAGTGCTAGAGGACTAGCGGGACTCTACGAGCAGTACTTC. Translated: CSARGLAGLYEQYF.

The chain couples TRBV7-8 to TRBJ2-1; D ambiguous. Per the germline V gene, CDR1 is SGHVS and CDR2 is FQNEAQ. This CDR3 is built from 12 residues. With 1 base removed from V and 7 bases from J, the gap between germline ends came to 5 bases. The CDR3 bases are TGTGCCAGCAGCTTAGTCCCAAATGAGCAGTTCTTC. Its protein product is CASSLVPNEQFF.